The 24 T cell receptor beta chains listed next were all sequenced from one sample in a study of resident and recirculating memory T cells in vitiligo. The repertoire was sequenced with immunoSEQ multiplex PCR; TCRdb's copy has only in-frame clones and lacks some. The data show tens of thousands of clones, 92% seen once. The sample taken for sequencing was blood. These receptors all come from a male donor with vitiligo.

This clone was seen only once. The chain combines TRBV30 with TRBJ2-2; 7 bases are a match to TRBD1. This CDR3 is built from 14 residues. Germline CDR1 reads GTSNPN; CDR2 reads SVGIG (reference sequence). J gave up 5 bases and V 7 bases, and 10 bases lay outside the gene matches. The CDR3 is CASGPGQLTGELFF. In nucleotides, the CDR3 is TGTGCCTCGGGTCCGGGACAGCTAACCGGGGAGCTGTTTTTT.

In nucleotides, the CDR3 is TGTGCCAGCAGCTTAACGCAGGGAGGAAAACTGTTTTTT. This encodes CASSLTQGGKLFF. The chain is built from TRBV7-3 and TRBJ1-4, with a tentative D call TRBD1 (5 bases). The CDR3 is made up of 13 amino acids. CDR1 is SGHTA, CDR2 FQGTGA, per germline. The V and J ends lost 0 bases and 10 bases respectively, with 9 bases between them.

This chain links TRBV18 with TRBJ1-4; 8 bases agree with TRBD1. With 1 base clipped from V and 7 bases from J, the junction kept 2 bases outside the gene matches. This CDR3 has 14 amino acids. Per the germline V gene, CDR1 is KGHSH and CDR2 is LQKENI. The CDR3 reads CASSPRDRGEKLFF. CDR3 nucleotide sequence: TGTGCCAGCTCACCACGAGACAGGGGTGAAAAACTGTTTTTT.

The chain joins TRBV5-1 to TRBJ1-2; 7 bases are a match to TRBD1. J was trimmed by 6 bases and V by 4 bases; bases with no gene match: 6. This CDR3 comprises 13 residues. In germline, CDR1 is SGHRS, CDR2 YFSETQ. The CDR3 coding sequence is TGCGCCAGCAGCCCAGACAGGGCTAATGGCTACACCTTC. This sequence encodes CASSPDRANGYTF. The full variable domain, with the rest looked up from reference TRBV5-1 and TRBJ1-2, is KAGVTQTPRYLIKTRGQQVTLSCSPISGHRSVSWYQQTPGQGLQFLFEYFSETQRNKGNFPGRFSGRQFSNSRSEMNVSTLELGDSALYLCASSPDRANGYTFGSGTRLTVV.

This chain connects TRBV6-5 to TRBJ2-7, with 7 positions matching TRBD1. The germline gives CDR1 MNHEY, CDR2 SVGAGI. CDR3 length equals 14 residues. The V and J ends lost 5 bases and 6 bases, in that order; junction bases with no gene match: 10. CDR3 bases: TGTGCCAGCAGTCCCGGACAGGAGGCCCTCGAGCAGTACTTC. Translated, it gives CASSPGQEALEQYF.

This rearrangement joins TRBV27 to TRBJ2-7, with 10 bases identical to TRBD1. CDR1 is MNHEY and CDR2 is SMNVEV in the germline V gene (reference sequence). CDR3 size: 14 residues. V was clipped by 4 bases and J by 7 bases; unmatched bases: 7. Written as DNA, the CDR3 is TGTGCCAGCAGTTGGGGACAGGGGACTAGAGAGCAGTACTTC. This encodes CASSWGQGTREQYF.

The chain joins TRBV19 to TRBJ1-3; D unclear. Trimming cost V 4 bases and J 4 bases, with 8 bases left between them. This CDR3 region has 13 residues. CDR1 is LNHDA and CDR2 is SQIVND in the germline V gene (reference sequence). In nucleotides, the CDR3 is TGTGCCAGTAGTACTTGGGCCGGAAACACCATATATTTT. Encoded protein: CASSTWAGNTIYF.

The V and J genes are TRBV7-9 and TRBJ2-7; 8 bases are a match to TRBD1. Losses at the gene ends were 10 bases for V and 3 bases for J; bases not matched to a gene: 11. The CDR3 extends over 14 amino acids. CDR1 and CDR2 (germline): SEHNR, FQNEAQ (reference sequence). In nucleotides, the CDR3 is TGTGCCACACGTCTTCTAGACAGGGGCTACGAGCAGTACTTC. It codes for CATRLLDRGYEQYF.

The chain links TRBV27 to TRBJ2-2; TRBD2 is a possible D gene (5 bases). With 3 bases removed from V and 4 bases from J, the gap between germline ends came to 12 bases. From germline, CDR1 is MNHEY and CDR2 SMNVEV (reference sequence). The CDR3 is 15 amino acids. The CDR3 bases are TGTGCCAGCAGTTTGTCTGCTGGGAGCACCGGGGAGCTGTTTTTT. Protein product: CASSLSAGSTGELFF.

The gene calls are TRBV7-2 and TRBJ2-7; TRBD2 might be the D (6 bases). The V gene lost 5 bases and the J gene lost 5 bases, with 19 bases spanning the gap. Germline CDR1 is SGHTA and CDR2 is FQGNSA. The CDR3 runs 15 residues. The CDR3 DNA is TGTGCCAGCAGCCCGTGGTCCGGGAGTCCTAACGAGCAGTACTTC. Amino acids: CASSPWSGSPNEQYF.

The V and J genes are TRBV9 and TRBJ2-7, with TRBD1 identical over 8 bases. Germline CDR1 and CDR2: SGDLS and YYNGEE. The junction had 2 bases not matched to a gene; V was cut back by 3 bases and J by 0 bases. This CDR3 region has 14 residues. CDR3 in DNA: TGTGCCAGCAGCGGAGGACAGGGCTCCTACGAGCAGTACTTC. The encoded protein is CASSGGQGSYEQYF.

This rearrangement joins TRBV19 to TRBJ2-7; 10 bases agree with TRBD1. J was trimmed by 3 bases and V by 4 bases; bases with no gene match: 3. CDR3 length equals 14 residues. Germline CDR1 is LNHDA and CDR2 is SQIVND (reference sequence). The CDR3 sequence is CASSTGQGVYEQYF. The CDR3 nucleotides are TGTGCCAGTAGTACTGGACAGGGGGTCTACGAGCAGTACTTC.

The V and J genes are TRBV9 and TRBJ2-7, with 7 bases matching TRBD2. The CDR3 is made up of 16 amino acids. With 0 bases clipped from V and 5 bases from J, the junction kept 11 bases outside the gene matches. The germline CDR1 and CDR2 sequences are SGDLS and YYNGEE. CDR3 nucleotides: TGTGCCAGCAGCGTAGGGGGGGGAGGGCCGCAGGACGAGCAGTACTTC. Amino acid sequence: CASSVGGGGPQDEQYF.

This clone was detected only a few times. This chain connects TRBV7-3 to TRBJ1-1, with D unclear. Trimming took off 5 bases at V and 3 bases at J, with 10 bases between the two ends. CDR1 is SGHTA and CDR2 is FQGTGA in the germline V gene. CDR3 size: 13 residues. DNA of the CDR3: TGTGCCAGCAGCCGACTTACGGACACTGAAGCTTTCTTT. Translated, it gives CASSRLTDTEAFF.

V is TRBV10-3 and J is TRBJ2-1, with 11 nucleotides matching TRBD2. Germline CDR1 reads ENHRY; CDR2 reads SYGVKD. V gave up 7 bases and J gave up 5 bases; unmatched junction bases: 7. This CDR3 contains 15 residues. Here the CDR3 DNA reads TGTGCCATCACCGCAGGACTAGCGGGTGACAATGAGCAGTTCTTC. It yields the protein CAITAGLAGDNEQFF.

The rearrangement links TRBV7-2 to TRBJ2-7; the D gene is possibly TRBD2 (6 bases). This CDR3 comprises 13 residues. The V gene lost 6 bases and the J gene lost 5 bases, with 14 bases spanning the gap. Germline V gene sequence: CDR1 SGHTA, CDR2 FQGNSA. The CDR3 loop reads CASRPPGGDEQYF. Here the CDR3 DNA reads TGTGCCAGCAGACCACCGGGCGGGGACGAGCAGTACTTC.

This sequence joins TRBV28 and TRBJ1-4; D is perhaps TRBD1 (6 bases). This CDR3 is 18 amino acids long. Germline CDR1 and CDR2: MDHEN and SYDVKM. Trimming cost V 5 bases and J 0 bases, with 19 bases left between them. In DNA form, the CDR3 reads TGTGCCAGCAGTCTCTGGGGACAAGTAACAGCAACTAATGAAAAACTGTTTTTT. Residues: CASSLWGQVTATNEKLFF.

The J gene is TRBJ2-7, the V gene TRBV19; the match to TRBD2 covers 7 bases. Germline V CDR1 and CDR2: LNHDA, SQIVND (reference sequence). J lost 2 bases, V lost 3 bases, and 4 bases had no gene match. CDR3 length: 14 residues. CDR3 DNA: TGTGCCAGTAGTATGGGCGGGAGTACCTACGAGCAGTACTTC. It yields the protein CASSMGGSTYEQYF.

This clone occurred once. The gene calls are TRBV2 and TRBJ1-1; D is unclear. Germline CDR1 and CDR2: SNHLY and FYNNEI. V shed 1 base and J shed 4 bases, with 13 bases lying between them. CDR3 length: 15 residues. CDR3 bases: TGTGCCAGCAGTGAAGGACTGGGTACGGGCACTGAAGCTTTCTTT. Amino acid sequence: CASSEGLGTGTEAFF.

CDR3 nucleotides: TGTGCCAGTAGTATCGGTCCAGGGAGCACAGATACGCAGTATTTT. Translated, it gives CASSIGPGSTDTQYF. J is TRBJ2-3 and V is TRBV19; possible D gene TRBD1, 5 bases. CDR1 is LNHDA, CDR2 SQIVND, per germline (reference sequence). Trimming removed 3 bases at V and 0 bases at J, with 10 bases between. This CDR3 is built from 15 residues.

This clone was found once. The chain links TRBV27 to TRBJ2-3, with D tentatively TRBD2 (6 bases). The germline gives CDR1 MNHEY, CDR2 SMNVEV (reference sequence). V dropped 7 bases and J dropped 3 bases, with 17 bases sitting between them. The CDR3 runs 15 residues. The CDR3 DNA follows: TGTGCCAGCACCCTACGACTAGGAGGTACAGATACGCAGTATTTT. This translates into CASTLRLGGTDTQYF.

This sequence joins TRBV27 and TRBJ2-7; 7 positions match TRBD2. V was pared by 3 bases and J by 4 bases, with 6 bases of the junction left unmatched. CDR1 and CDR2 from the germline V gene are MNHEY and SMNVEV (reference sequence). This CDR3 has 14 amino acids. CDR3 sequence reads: CASSFKRGLYEQYF. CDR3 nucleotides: TGTGCCAGCAGTTTCAAGCGGGGCCTTTACGAGCAGTACTTC.

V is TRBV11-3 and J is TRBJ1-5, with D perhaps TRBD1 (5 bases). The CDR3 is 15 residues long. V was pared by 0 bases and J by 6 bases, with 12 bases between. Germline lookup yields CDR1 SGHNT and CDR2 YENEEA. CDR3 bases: TGTGCCAGCAGCTTAGACAGGCAGGGCCCTCAGCCCCAGCATTTT. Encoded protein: CASSLDRQGPQPQHF.

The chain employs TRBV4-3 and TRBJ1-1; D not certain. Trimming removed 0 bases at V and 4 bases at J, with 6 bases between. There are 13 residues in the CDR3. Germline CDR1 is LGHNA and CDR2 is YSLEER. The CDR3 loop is CASSQDYSTEAFF. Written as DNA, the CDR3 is TGCGCCAGCAGCCAAGATTACAGCACTGAAGCTTTCTTT.